These 4 T cell receptor beta chains share one sample of origin, sequenced in a study of T cell responses to AZD1222 COVID-19 vaccine. Only in-frame clones appear in the TCRdb table, and some are missing; sequencing was by immunoSEQ multiplex PCR. The sample records 150,000 or so clones, approximately 86% being singletons. Specimen: peripheral blood, collected after recovery from COVID-19. The receptors here all came from an adult who had recovered from COVID-19.

V and J are TRBV19 and TRBJ1-5; no clear D. Germline V gene lookup returns CDR1 LNHDA and CDR2 SQIVND (reference sequence). The CDR3 extends over 15 amino acids. V was shortened by 2 bases and J by 2 bases, with 10 bases between the two germline ends. The CDR3 is CASSITAIGNQPQHF. The CDR3 nucleotides are TGTGCCAGTAGTATAACGGCCATCGGCAATCAGCCCCAGCATTTT.

This clone was recorded only once. The rearrangement uses TRBV5-1 and TRBJ1-1; no clear D. Trimming left V 4 bases short and J 3 bases short, with 16 bases between. CDR1 and CDR2 (germline): SGHRS, YFSETQ. The CDR3 has 15 residues. CDR3 protein: CASSPDTSGYTEAFF. DNA of the CDR3: TGCGCCAGCAGCCCGGATACTTCGGGCTACACTGAAGCTTTCTTT.

This rearrangement joins TRBV4-3 to TRBJ2-3; D remains ambiguous. Germline V gene lookup returns CDR1 LGHNA and CDR2 YSLEER. Trimming removed 9 bases at V and 0 bases at J, with 7 bases between. The CDR3 is 12 amino acids. In nucleotides, the CDR3 is TGCGCCAGTTCGATTAGCACAGATACGCAGTATTTT. It is translated as CASSISTDTQYF.

This chain connects TRBV11-2 to TRBJ1-1; no definite D call. The germline CDR1 and CDR2 sequences are SGHAT and FQNNGV. V lost 5 bases and J lost 10, with 11 bases in between. CDR3 length: 11 residues. The CDR3 region is CASSDKSGAFF. CDR3 coding DNA: TGTGCCAGCAGCGACAAAAGTGGAGCTTTCTTT.